This T cell receptor beta chain was identified during a study of Ad26.COV2.S vaccination and SARS-CoV-2 variants. Here immunoSEQ multiplex PCR was the method, and the copy in TCRdb shows in-frame clones only, minus some. The data show about 400,000 clones, roughly 90% seen once. Germline V gene sequence: CDR1 SGHNT, CDR2 YYREEE (reference sequence). The CDR3 sequence is 16 residues long. V was shortened by 3 bases and J by 6 bases, with 18 bases between the two germline ends. Treatment in this sample: over 15 received Ad26.COV2.S at low or high dose, single or two shots; about 5 received placebo; per-sample allocation not given. After the first vaccine or placebo injection, samples were drawn on day 63.

The rearrangement uses TRBV5-4 and TRBJ2-2; D is perhaps TRBD1 or TRBD2 (5 bases each). The sequence was obtained from a person between 18 and 65 years old who received the Ad26.COV2.S COVID-19 vaccine or a placebo. This specimen was peripheral blood, taken in a trial of Ad26.COV2.S vaccine versus placebo. CDR3 DNA: TGTGCCAGCAGCTCCGGGGCGGCAGGGAAGGCCGGGGAGCTGTTTTTT. Protein: CASSSGAAGKAGELFF.